This record concerns one T cell receptor (beta chain) sequence. It was with 60 Vbeta and 13 Jbeta primers that the PCR ran. TCRdb's table, derived via immunoSEQ multiplex PCR, lists solely in-frame clones and lacks some. The sample has 95,000 to 150,000 clones, roughly four fifths seen once; the top ten hold 4% to 5%. The data belong to a study of cytomegalovirus exposure and HLA in healthy donors. The CDR3 has 13 amino acids. V dropped 8 bases and J dropped 9; count of bases not matched to a gene: 8. Germline-derived CDR1 and CDR2 are SNHLY and FYNNEI. J is TRBJ2-1 and V is TRBV2; TRBD2 aligns across 9 bases. The receptor was isolated from a woman between 50 and 59 years old in good health and CMV-seropositive. What was sequenced was PBMCs. CDR3 amino acids: CASQSGGPGEQFF. The CDR3 DNA follows: TGTGCCAGCCAAAGCGGGGGGCCCGGTGAGCAGTTCTTC.